Following are 30 T cell receptor beta chains from one sample sequenced in a study of Ad26.COV2.S vaccination and SARS-CoV-2 variants. Treatment: over 15 received Ad26.COV2.S at low or high dose, single or two shots; about five received placebo; per-sample allocation not given. The study sampled participants on day 63 after the first vaccine or placebo injection. This table comes from immunoSEQ multiplex PCR, and its TCRdb copy is limited to in-frame clones, with some not included. The table records about 320,000 clones, roughly 90% of them present only once. Sequenced here: peripheral blood, sampled in a trial of Ad26.COV2.S vaccine versus placebo. The receptor set was obtained from a person between 18 and 65 years old who received the Ad26.COV2.S COVID-19 vaccine or a placebo.

V usage is TRBV12-3 or TRBV12-4 and J usage is TRBJ1-2, with D tentatively TRBD1 (6 bases). The V and J ends lost 6 bases and 4 bases respectively, with 12 bases between them. The CDR3 covers 13 residues. CDR3 loop: CASSRGTTYGYTF. CDR3 bases: TGTGCCAGCAGCAGGGGAACTACCTATGGCTACACCTTC.

The genes are TRBV20-1 and TRBJ1-2; D is uncertain. This CDR3 is 13 amino acids long. CDR1 is DFQATT and CDR2 is SNEGSKA in the germline V gene (reference sequence). Between the trimmed V and J ends, which lost 3 bases and 4 bases, there was a span of 12 bases. The chain's CDR3 is CSASWQTGYGYTF. In DNA, the CDR3 is TGCAGTGCTAGTTGGCAGACCGGCTATGGCTACACCTTC.

This rearrangement joins TRBV7-2 to TRBJ1-2; D may be TRBD1 (5 bases). The CDR3 extends over 13 amino acids. V shed 6 bases and J shed 3 bases, with 11 bases lying between them. Germline V gene data show CDR1 as SGHTA and CDR2 as FQGNSA. The CDR3 here is CASRMTEDYGYTF. The DNA of the CDR3 is TGTGCCAGCAGAATGACAGAAGACTATGGCTACACCTTC.

The rearrangement uses TRBV4-3 and TRBJ2-1; 9 positions match TRBD2. CDR3 length: 17 amino acids. V shed 0 bases and J 5 bases; nucleotides not matched to a gene: 8. Germline assignment: CDR1 LGHNA and CDR2 YSLEER. The CDR3, as DNA: TGCGCCAGCAGCCAAGAGACCATAGCGGGAGTCCACAATGAGCAGTTCTTC. This sequence encodes CASSQETIAGVHNEQFF.

This clone came up once. The chain joins TRBV14 to TRBJ2-3; D remains ambiguous. V lost 6 bases, J lost 3 bases, and 10 bases lay in between. Germline V gene lookup returns CDR1 SGHDN and CDR2 FVKESK. CDR3 length: 13 amino acids. CDR3 loop: CASRVTSTDTQYF. CDR3 DNA sequence: TGTGCCAGCAGGGTAACCTCAACAGATACGCAGTATTTT.

The chain couples TRBV11-3 to TRBJ1-1; possibly TRBD1 for D (6 bases). CDR1 SGHNT and CDR2 YENEEA come from the germline V gene. The ends were cut back, 5 bases at V and 1 base at J, with 14 bases in the middle. This CDR3 contains 15 residues. CDR3 coding DNA: TGTGCCAGCAGCGCATCCCGGGACAAGAACACTGAAGCTTTCTTT. This codes for CASSASRDKNTEAFF.

V is TRBV5-1 and J is TRBJ2-1, with 8 nucleotides matching TRBD2. In germline, CDR1 is SGHRS, CDR2 YFSETQ. J was trimmed by 8 bases and V by 2 bases; bases with no gene match: 9. The CDR3 totals 15 residues. The CDR3, as DNA: TGCGCCAGCAGCTTAAGTTTCCCGGGAGGGGATGAGCAGTTCTTC. Translation gives CASSLSFPGGDEQFF.

This chain joins TRBV29-1 and TRBJ1-1; TRBD1 might be the D (5 bases). Per the germline V gene, CDR1 is SQVTM and CDR2 is ANQGSEA. V was shortened by 0 bases and J by 8 bases, with 10 bases between the two germline ends. The CDR3 sequence is 12 residues long. The CDR3 DNA reads TGCAGCGTTGAAGATCTCGGGGCAGAAGCTTTCTTT. As protein: CSVEDLGAEAFF.

The chain couples TRBV7-6 to TRBJ2-3; 8 bases align to TRBD1. The J segment lost 3 bases and the V segment lost 3 bases, leaving 5 bases of the junction unmatched. The CDR3 runs 15 residues. In germline, CDR1 is SGHVS, CDR2 FNYEAQ. This CDR3 is CASSLNRGWTDTQYF. The CDR3 DNA follows: TGTGCCAGCAGCTTGAACAGGGGGTGGACAGATACGCAGTATTTT.

The chain is built from TRBV3-1 (or the pseudogene TRBV3-2) and TRBJ1-1; 7 nucleotides match TRBD1. The CDR3 covers 17 residues. The germline gives CDR1 LGHDT, CDR2 YNNKEL (reference sequence). J was trimmed by 1 base and V by 4 bases; bases with no gene match: 12. In nucleotides, the CDR3 is TGTGCCAGCAGCCTCGCAGGGGGGAGGACGCAGAACACTGAAGCTTTCTTT. Amino acid sequence: CASSLAGGRTQNTEAFF.

The J gene is TRBJ2-1, the V gene TRBV3-1 (or the pseudogene TRBV3-2); possible D gene TRBD2, 6 bases. Germline V gives CDR1 LGHDT, CDR2 YNNKEL (reference sequence). V was clipped by 2 bases and J by 2 bases, with 16 bases between them. This CDR3 is 17 amino acids long. In DNA, the CDR3 is TGTGCCAGCAGCCAATTTTATCGCGGGATGACCTACAATGAGCAGTTCTTC. This sequence encodes CASSQFYRGMTYNEQFF.

The chain employs TRBV5-1 and TRBJ1-2; 8 bases line up with TRBD1. CDR1 and CDR2 (germline): SGHRS, YFSETQ. The J segment lost 7 bases and the V segment lost 4 bases, leaving 3 bases of the junction unmatched. CDR3 length: 12 residues. Written as DNA, the CDR3 is TGCGCCAGCAGCACAGGGACAGGTGGCTACACCTTC. It translates to CASSTGTGGYTF.

This clone was found once. This chain joins TRBV5-6 and TRBJ1-2; the D is unclear. This CDR3 has 14 amino acids. V dropped 4 bases and J dropped 2 bases, with 12 bases sitting between them. The germline CDR1 and CDR2 sequences are SGHDT and YYEEEE. CDR3 sequence (DNA): TGTGCCAGCAGCCCTCTGGGAGTGAACTATGGCTACACCTTC. Protein product: CASSPLGVNYGYTF.

The V and J genes are TRBV5-5 and TRBJ2-7; 8 bases agree with TRBD1. The CDR3 extends over 16 amino acids. With V trimmed by 3 bases and J by 4 bases, 12 bases remained unmatched. Germline V gene lookup returns CDR1 SGHKS and CDR2 YYEKEE (reference sequence). The CDR3 region has the DNA TGTGCCAGCAGCTCTCACAGGGGGATTATGGCTTACGAGCAGTACTTC. Its protein is CASSSHRGIMAYEQYF.

In its sample, this clone was seen once. Since the CDR3 does not end with the conserved phenylalanine or tryptophan, this likely comes from a read error. The DNA is omitted, as the CDR3 cannot be located on it reliably, and the CDR3 follows TCRdb's listing. This chain connects TRBV6-6 to TRBJ1-4; TRBD1 is the table's D call and was not checked against the DNA. The V gene's germline CDR1 is MNHNY and CDR2 SVGAGI (reference sequence). The CDR3 region is 12 residues in length, termini included. The CDR3 reads CASSPDDRDPVS.

The chain joins TRBV29-1 to TRBJ2-3; TRBD1 aligns across 7 bases. Germline V gene sequence: CDR1 SQVTM, CDR2 ANQGSEA. Trimming at V came to 8 bases and at J to 2 bases, leaving 7 bases not matched to a gene. CDR3 size: 13 residues. The CDR3 protein is CSSMTGITDTQYF. The CDR3 bases are TGCAGCTCCATGACAGGGATCACAGATACGCAGTATTTT.

The V gene is TRBV19, the J gene TRBJ1-3, with 8 bases aligning to TRBD1. With 7 bases clipped from V and 7 bases from J, the junction kept 6 bases outside the gene matches. The germline V gene has CDR1 LNHDA and CDR2 SQIVND (reference sequence). The CDR3 runs 13 residues. CDR3 amino acids: CASTGGRFNTIYF. The CDR3 DNA follows: TGTGCCAGTACAGGGGGCAGATTCAACACCATATATTTT.

This clone was seen once. CDR3 region: CASSFGMNTEAFF. CDR3 nucleotide sequence: TGTGCCAGCAGTTTTGGTATGAACACTGAAGCTTTCTTT. The chain couples TRBV28 to TRBJ1-1; no clear D gene. Looked up from germline, CDR1 is MDHEN and CDR2 is SYDVKM. The V and J ends lost 3 bases and 0 bases respectively, with 5 bases between them. CDR3 length: 13 residues.

The chain links TRBV12-3 or TRBV12-4 to TRBJ2-7; tentatively, D is TRBD2 (6 bases). CDR3 length: 13 residues. Trimming left V 7 bases short and J 2 bases short, with 12 bases between. The CDR3 loop is CASTWDSTYEQYF. For the CDR3, the DNA is TGTGCCAGCACATGGGACTCGACCTACGAGCAGTACTTC.

DNA of the CDR3: TGTGCCAGCAGCTCCTCCCCCCAGCTAAACTATGGCTACACCTTC. Translating gives CASSSSPQLNYGYTF. This chain joins TRBV13 and TRBJ1-2; no firm D call. V was cut by 4 bases and J by 2 bases, with 14 bases left in between. Germline values: CDR1 PRHDT, CDR2 FYEKMQ (reference sequence). There are 15 residues in the CDR3.

The chain uses TRBV27 and TRBJ2-5; 12 bases are shared with TRBD2. The V and J ends lost 1 base and 5 bases, in that order; junction bases with no gene match: 11. CDR1 is MNHEY, CDR2 SMNVEV, per germline (reference sequence). The CDR3 is made up of 18 amino acids. The CDR3 DNA reads as TGTGCCAGCAGTTTATTACCCCTAGCGGGGGGGCTGGGGGAGACCCAGTACTTC. Its translation: CASSLLPLAGGLGETQYF.

The chain employs TRBV2 and TRBJ1-6, with 9 bases matching TRBD1. CDR3 length: 14 residues. The V and J ends lost 5 bases and 10 bases, in that order; junction bases with no gene match: 6. The germline V gene encodes CDR1 SNHLY and CDR2 FYNNEI. CDR3 bases: TGTGCCAGCAGTAGGACAGGGGTTAGCTCACCCCTCCACTTT. This encodes CASSRTGVSSPLHF.

This clone was counted only a few times. The rearrangement links TRBV28 to TRBJ1-1, with D maybe TRBD1 (5 bases). There are 14 residues in the CDR3. V lost 1 base, J lost 3 bases, and 9 bases lay in between. Germline V lookup: CDR1 MDHEN, CDR2 SYDVKM. The CDR3 reads CASSLFRGYTEAFF. DNA of the CDR3: TGTGCCAGCAGTTTATTTCGGGGCTACACTGAAGCTTTCTTT.

The rearrangement links TRBV2 to TRBJ2-7; D is unclear. The ends were cut back, 11 bases at V and 2 bases at J, with 13 bases in the middle. Germline-derived CDR1 and CDR2 are SNHLY and FYNNEI. This CDR3 comprises 12 residues. CDR3 sequence reads: CAGRTATYEQYF. In DNA form, the CDR3 reads TGTGCCGGCCGGACCGCTACCTACGAGCAGTACTTC.

This chain connects TRBV7-2 to TRBJ2-1; possible D gene TRBD2, 6 bases. CDR1 is SGHTA, CDR2 FQGNSA, per germline. There are 17 residues in the CDR3. With 5 bases removed from V and 13 bases from J, the gap between germline ends came to 30 bases. The CDR3 bases are TGTGCCAGCAGCCCCCCCCTTCGGCTCAGGGTGTCCGGGGGACAGTTCTTC. It is translated as CASSPPLRLRVSGGQFF.

This chain uses TRBV18 with TRBJ1-1, with TRBD1 identical over 9 bases. V lost 4 bases and J lost 4; bases outside the gene matches: 4. The CDR3 consists of 14 residues. Germline assignment: CDR1 KGHSH and CDR2 LQKENI. The CDR3 here is CASSRGQGGTEAFF. CDR3 nucleotide sequence: TGTGCCAGCTCACGGGGACAGGGAGGCACTGAAGCTTTCTTT.

The chain carries TRBV7-2 and TRBJ1-2; D is ambiguous. CDR1 and CDR2 (germline): SGHTA, FQGNSA. The CDR3 sequence is 11 residues long. V was shortened by 6 bases and J by 8 bases, with 10 bases between the two germline ends. The CDR3 bases are TGTGCCAGCAGTTCCACCGTAGGCTACACCTTC. Translation gives CASSSTVGYTF.

J is TRBJ2-7 and V is TRBV11-2; weak D call: TRBD2 (5 bases). Trimming cost V 2 bases and J 12 bases, with 14 bases left between them. Germline loops: CDR1 SGHAT, CDR2 FQNNGV. This CDR3 has 12 amino acids. The CDR3 DNA follows: TGTGCCAGCAGCTTATCCGGGATCTCTTTGTACTTC. The encoded protein is CASSLSGISLYF.

The chain couples TRBV2 to TRBJ1-2; D is uncertain. The germline V gene encodes CDR1 SNHLY and CDR2 FYNNEI. This CDR3 is 13 amino acids long. With 9 bases removed from V and 8 bases from J, the gap between germline ends came to 19 bases. DNA of the CDR3: TGTGCCAGTGTTAGAGACAAGCAGCTGGGCTACACCTTC. This encodes CASVRDKQLGYTF.

The rearrangement links TRBV7-8 to TRBJ1-5; D might be TRBD1 (5 bases). The CDR3 runs to 13 residues. Germline V gene sequence: CDR1 SGHVS, CDR2 FQNEAQ. Trimming removed 3 bases from V and 3 bases from J, with 6 bases in between. For the CDR3, the DNA is TGTGCCAGCAGCTTGACAGACAATCAGCCCCAGCATTTT. The encoded protein is CASSLTDNQPQHF. Full variable domain (rest looked up from reference TRBV7-8 and TRBJ1-5): GAGVSQSPRYKVAKRGQDVALRCDPISGHVSLFWYQQALGQGPEFLTYFQNEAQLDKSGLPSDRFFAERPEGSVSTLKIQRTQQEDSAVYLCASSLTDNQPQHFGDGTRLSIL.